This TCR beta chain was sequenced during a study of chemoradiotherapy in HPV16-positive cancers. Unmatched junction bases numbered 9, after V lost 5 bases and J lost 8 bases. The CDR3 runs to 15 residues. Germline CDR1 reads SGHTA; CDR2 reads FQGTGA. This clone was found a few times. Libraries were prepared by immunoSEQ multiplex PCR; TCRdb keeps only in-frame clonotypes and omits some of them. The data contain approximately 5,200 clones, over 70% of them singletons. The sequences come from tumor tissue, collected from a patient who underwent chemoradiotherapy. This clonotype was obtained from a human donor with HPV-associated anogenital cancer. This rearrangement joins TRBV7-3 to TRBJ2-1, with TRBD2 matching 10 bases. This CDR3 is CASSLGAGGPDEQFF. CDR3 coding DNA: TGTGCCAGCAGCCTAGGAGCGGGAGGGCCCGATGAGCAGTTCTTC.